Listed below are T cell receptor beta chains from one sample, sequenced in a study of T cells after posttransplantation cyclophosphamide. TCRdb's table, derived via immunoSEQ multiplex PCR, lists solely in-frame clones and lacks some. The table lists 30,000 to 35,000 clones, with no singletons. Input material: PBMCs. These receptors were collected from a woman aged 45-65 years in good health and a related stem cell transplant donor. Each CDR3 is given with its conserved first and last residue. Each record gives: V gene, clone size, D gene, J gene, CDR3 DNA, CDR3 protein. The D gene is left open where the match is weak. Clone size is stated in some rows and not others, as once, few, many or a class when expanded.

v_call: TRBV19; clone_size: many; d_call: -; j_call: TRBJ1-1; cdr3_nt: TGTGCCAGTAGGGGTTGGGGGGAGCCTGAAGCTTTCTTT; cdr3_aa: CASRGWGEPEAFF
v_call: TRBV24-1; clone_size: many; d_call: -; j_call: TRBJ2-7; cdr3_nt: TGTGCCACCAGTGTTTACAGGGAGGTGGGTTGCGAGCAGTACTTC; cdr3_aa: CATSVYREVGCEQYF
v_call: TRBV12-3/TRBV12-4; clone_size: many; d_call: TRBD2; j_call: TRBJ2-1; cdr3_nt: TGTGCCAGCAGTTCAACCCGGGACTATAGCCTATACTCCTACAATGAGCAGTTCTTC; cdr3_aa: CASSSTRDYSLYSYNEQFF
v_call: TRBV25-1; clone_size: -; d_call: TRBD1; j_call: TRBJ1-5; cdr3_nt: TGTGCCAGCAGTCAATCCGGGACAGGCAATCAGCCCCAGCATTTT; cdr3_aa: CASSQSGTGNQPQHF
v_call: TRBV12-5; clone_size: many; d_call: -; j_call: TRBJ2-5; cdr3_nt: TGTGCTAGTGGTTTACAGGCCGGAGGGACCCAGTACTTC; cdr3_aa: CASGLQAGGTQYF
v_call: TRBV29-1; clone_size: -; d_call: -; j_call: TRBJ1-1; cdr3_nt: TGCAGTGGGGCCGGAGGGAACACTGAAGCTTTCTTT; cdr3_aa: CSGAGGNTEAFF
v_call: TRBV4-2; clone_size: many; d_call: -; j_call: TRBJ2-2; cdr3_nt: TGTGCCAGCAGCCAAGATGAGGGGCTAGCCGGGGAGCTGTTTTTT; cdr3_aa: CASSQDEGLAGELFF
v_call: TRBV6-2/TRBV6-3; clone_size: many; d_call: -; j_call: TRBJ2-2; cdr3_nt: TGTGCCAGCAGGTGGACAGCGACCGGGGAGCTGTTTTTT; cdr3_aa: CASRWTATGELFF
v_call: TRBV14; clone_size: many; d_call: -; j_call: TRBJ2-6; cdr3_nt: TGTGCCAGCAGCCAATCGTTTTGGGACTCCCGCTCTGGGGCCAACGTCCTGACTTTC; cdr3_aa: CASSQSFWDSRSGANVLTF
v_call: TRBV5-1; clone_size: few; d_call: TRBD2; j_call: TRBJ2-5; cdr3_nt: TGCGCCAGCAGCTTGGGTAGCGGGAGTGAGACCCAGTACTTC; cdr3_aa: CASSLGSGSETQYF
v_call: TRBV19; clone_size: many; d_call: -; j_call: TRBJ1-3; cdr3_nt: TGTGCCAGCGGGACACTCAACTCTGGAAACACCATATATTTT; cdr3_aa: CASGTLNSGNTIYF
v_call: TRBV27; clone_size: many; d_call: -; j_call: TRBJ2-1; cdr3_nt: TGTGCCAGCAGTTGGGCTAGCCGGGGTTGGAATGAGCAGTTCTTC; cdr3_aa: CASSWASRGWNEQFF
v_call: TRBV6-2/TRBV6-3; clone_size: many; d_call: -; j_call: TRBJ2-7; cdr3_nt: TGTGCCAGCAGCCCCTCAGGACTTGGCTACGAGCAGTACTTC; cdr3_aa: CASSPSGLGYEQYF
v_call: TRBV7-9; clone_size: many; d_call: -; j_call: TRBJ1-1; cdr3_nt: TGTGCCAGCAGCTTAGGATGGACAAAGAACACTGAAGCTTTCTTT; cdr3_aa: CASSLGWTKNTEAFF
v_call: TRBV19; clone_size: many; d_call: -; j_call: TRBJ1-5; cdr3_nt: TGTGCCAGTAGTATCGACAGGTATCAGCCCCAGCATTTT; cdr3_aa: CASSIDRYQPQHF
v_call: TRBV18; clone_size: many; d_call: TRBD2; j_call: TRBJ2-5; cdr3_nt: TGTGCCAGCTCACCACGTAGCGGGACCCAAGAGACCCAGTACTTC; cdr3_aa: CASSPRSGTQETQYF
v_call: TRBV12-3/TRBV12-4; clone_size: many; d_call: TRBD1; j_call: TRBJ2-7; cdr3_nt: TGTGCCAGCAGTGGACAGGGGAGCTCCTACGAGCAGTACTTC; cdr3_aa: CASSGQGSSYEQYF
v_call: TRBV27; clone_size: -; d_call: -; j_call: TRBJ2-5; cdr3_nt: TGTGCCAGCAGTCCCACGCGGCGGAGGGAGACCCAGTACTTC; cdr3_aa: CASSPTRRRETQYF
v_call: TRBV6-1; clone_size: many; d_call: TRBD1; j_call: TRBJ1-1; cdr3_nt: TGTGCCAGCAGTGAACAGGGGGTGATGAACACTGAAGCTTTCTTT; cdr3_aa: CASSEQGVMNTEAFF
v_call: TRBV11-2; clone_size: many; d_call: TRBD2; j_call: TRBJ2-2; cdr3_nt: TGTGCCAGCAGCTTAACTAGCGGGAGAAGCGACGGGGAGCTGTTTTTT; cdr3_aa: CASSLTSGRSDGELFF
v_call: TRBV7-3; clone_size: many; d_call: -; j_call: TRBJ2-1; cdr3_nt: TGTGCCAGCAGCTTACCTCGGCGGAGCTACAATGAGCAGTTCTTC; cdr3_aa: CASSLPRRSYNEQFF
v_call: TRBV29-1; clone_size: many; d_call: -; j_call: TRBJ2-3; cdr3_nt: TGCAGCGTTGATCGTTCGGGGGTACAAGATACGCAGTATTTT; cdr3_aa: CSVDRSGVQDTQYF
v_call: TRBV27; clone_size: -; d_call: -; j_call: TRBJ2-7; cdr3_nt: TGTGCCAGCAGCCCAAATGAGAGTCGGTACGAGCAGTACTTC; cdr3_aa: CASSPNESRYEQYF
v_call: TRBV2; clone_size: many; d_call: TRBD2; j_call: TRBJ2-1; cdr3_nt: TGTGCCAGCAGCTTCGGGACTAGCGGGAGGAGCGACAATGAGCAGTTCTTC; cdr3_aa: CASSFGTSGRSDNEQFF
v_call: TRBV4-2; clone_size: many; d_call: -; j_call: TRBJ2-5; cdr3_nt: TGTGCCAGCAGCCCCCCGGGGAGGGGGCCAGAGACCCAGTACTTC; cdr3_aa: CASSPPGRGPETQYF
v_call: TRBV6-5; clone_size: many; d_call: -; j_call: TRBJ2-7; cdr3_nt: TGTGCCAGCAGCATAGGCGGAGAGTGGGCCTACGAGCAGTACTTC; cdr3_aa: CASSIGGEWAYEQYF
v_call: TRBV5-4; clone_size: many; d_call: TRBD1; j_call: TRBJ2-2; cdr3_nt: TGTGCCAGCAGCTGGGACAGGGGAGCGAACACCGGGGAGCTGTTTTTT; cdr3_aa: CASSWDRGANTGELFF
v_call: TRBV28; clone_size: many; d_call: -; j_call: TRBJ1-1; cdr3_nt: TGTGCCAGCAGTCCCCGTTTCCACACTGAAGCTTTCTTT; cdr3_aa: CASSPRFHTEAFF
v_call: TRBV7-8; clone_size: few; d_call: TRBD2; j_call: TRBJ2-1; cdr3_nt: TGTGCCAGCAGCTCCCGAAGCGGGGTGGCTAACAATGAGCAGTTCTTC; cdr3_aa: CASSSRSGVANNEQFF
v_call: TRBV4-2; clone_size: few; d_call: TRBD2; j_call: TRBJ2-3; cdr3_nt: TGTGCCAGCAGCACGATTAGCGGGAGTGGGACAGATACGCAGTATTTT; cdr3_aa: CASSTISGSGTDTQYF
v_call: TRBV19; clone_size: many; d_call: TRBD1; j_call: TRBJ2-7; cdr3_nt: TGTGCCAGTAGTACCCCCGGCAGGGGGCGGGAGCAGTACTTC; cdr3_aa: CASSTPGRGREQYF
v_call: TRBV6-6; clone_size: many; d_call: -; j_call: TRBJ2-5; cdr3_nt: TGTGCCAGCAGTTACAGGGGAGAGACCCAGTACTTC; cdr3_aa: CASSYRGETQYF
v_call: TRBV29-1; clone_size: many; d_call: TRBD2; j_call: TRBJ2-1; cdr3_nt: TGCAGCGTCAGAGCGGGAGGGGGGGGTGAGCAGTTCTTC; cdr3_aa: CSVRAGGGGEQFF
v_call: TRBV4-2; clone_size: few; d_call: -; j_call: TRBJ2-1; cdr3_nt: TGTGCCAGCAGCCAAGTGGGAGCGGGCCTCTACAATGAGCAGTTCTTC; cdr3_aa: CASSQVGAGLYNEQFF
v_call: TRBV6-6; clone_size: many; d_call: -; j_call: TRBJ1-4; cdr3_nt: TGTGCCAGCCGTCGGGACATGACTAATGAAAAACTGTTTTTT; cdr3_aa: CASRRDMTNEKLFF
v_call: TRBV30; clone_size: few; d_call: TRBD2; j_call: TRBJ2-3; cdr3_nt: TGTGCCTGGAGTCGACTAGCGGGAGGGGGGGGCACAGATACGCAGTATTTT; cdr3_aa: CAWSRLAGGGGTDTQYF
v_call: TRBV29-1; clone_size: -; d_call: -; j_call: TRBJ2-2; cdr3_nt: TGCAGCGCCCGTGGCGGGCCCGGGGAGCTGTTTTTT; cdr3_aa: CSARGGPGELFF
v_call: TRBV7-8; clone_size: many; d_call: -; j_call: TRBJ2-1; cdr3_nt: TGTGCCAGCACCAGGGACTCGCCTCTTGGGCCTGGTGAGCAGTTCTTC; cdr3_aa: CASTRDSPLGPGEQFF
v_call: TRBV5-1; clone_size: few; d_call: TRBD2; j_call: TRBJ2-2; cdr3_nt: TGCGCCAGCAGCTTACGGACTAGCGGGAGTGGGGTCACCGGGGAGCTGTTTTTT; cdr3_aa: CASSLRTSGSGVTGELFF
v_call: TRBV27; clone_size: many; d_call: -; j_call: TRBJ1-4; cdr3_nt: TGTGCCAGCAGTTTAAAGGGACTCACTAATGAAAAACTGTTTTTT; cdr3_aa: CASSLKGLTNEKLFF
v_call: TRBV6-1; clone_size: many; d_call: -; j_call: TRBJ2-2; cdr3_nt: TGTGCCGGTTACAGGTCGAACACCGGGGAGCTGTTTTTT; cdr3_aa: CAGYRSNTGELFF